This T cell receptor (beta chain) appears in the sequencing data of a study of tumor-infiltrating lymphocytes in primary liver carcinoma. CDR1 is MNHNY and CDR2 is SVGAGI in the germline V gene (reference sequence). The junction had 25 bases not matched to a gene; V was cut back by 7 bases and J by 12 bases. The CDR3 extends over 17 amino acids. RNA and DNA were co-extracted from roughly 20-30 mg of unsorted bulk tissue. Infection with HBV was chronic in patients; they were treatment-naive. Samples were taken from five separate regions (per tumor). Each of the tumor samples contained in excess of 80% viable tumor cells. General observations from the study: Researchers found tumor-adjacent and tumor-blood pairs overlapped less than tumor region pairs.

In regard to this clonotype: The antigen remains unidentified.

Researchers generated TCR beta cDNA from 500 ng of total RNA, relying on a constant-region primer. For TCR beta, libraries were produced by three nested multiplex PCR rounds using slightly modified ARM-PCR. The first two PCR rounds used TRBV1-TRBV30 primers with a Cbeta primer, approximately 10 cycles each. MiXCR, run by TCRdb on the multiplex PCR reads, gives a single entry per CDR3 protein. The sample carries tens of thousands of distinct CDR3 sequences, over 70% recorded once. What was sequenced was liver tumor tissue from sampling region 4. Subset noted: tumor region T4, right-lateral pole. The receptor comes from a woman under 40 with primary liver carcinoma and hepatitis B virus infection. The rearrangement joins TRBV6-6 to TRBJ2-3; 7 bases are a match to TRBD2. CDR3 nucleotide sequence: TGTGCCAGCATTCAAACGCCTGGGAGGGCCCGAGGAGGTACTCAGTATTTT. Encoded protein: CASIQTPGRARGGTQYF.